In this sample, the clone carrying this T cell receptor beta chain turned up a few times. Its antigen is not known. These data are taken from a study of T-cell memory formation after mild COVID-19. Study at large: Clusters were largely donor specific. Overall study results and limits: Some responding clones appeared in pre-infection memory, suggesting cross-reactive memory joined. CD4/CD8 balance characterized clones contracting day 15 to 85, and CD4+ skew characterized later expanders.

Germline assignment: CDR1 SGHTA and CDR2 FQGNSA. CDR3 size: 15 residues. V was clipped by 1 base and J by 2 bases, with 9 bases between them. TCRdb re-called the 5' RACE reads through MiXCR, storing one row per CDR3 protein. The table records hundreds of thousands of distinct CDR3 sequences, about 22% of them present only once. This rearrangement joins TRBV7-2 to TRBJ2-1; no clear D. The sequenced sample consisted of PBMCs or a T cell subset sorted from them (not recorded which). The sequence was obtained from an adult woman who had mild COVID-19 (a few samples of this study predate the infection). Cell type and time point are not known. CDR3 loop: CASSLVGIAYNEQFF. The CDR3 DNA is TGTGCCAGCAGCTTAGTGGGGATTGCCTACAATGAGCAGTTCTTC. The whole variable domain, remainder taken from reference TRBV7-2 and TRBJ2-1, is GAGVSQSPSNKVTEKGKDVELRCDPISGHTALYWYRQSLGQGLEFLIYFQGNSAPDKSGLPSDRFSAERTGGSVSTLTIQRTQQEDSAVYLCASSLVGIAYNEQFFGPGTRLTVL.